This entry lists 10 T cell receptor beta chains sequenced from one sample in a study of blood T cells in healthy people across ages. Primers used in a second PCR of roughly 7 to 12 cycles were a sample-barcoded 5' primer and a J-beta primer mix. TCRdb redid the calling of the 5' RACE reads with MiXCR, one entry per CDR3 protein. The table lists around 600,000 distinct CDR3 sequences, roughly 43% of them singletons. Sequenced material: blood. The receptor source for this set is a man older than 75 in good health.

This clonotype came up a few times. The rearrangement joins TRBV27 to TRBJ1-6; weak D call: TRBD1 (5 bases). The CDR3 totals 15 residues. The germline V gene encodes CDR1 MNHEY and CDR2 SMNVEV (reference sequence). V was clipped by 7 bases and J by 0 bases, with 10 bases between them. CDR3 sequence reads: CASMRQGSYNSPLHF. The CDR3 coding sequence is TGTGCCAGCATGAGGCAGGGCTCCTATAATTCACCCCTCCACTTT.

The chain joins TRBV7-9 to TRBJ1-2; TRBD1 agrees at 8 bases. CDR3 length: 14 amino acids. Germline loops: CDR1 SEHNR, CDR2 FQNEAQ (reference sequence). J was trimmed by 8 bases and V by 4 bases; bases with no gene match: 9. The CDR3 is CASSSPDRALGYTF. The CDR3 DNA is TGTGCCAGCAGCTCCCCGGACAGGGCGCTCGGCTACACCTTC.

The chain employs TRBV29-1 and TRBJ2-3; D unresolved. V was trimmed by 6 bases and J by 2 bases, leaving 6 bases between them. Per the germline V gene, CDR1 is SQVTM and CDR2 is ANQGSEA. This CDR3 spans 11 amino acids. The CDR3 DNA reads as TGCAGCGTGAAGTCCACAGATACGCAGTATTTT. As protein: CSVKSTDTQYF.

V gene TRBV4-3 combines with J gene TRBJ1-2; 7 bases align to TRBD1. Germline trimming cut 4 bases from V and 0 bases from J; bases unmatched to any gene: 11. CDR1 is LGHNA, CDR2 YSLEER, per germline. The CDR3 covers 17 residues. CDR3: CASSRRDSPLSNYGYTF. The CDR3 nucleotides are TGCGCCAGCAGCCGGCGGGACAGTCCTCTTTCTAACTATGGCTACACCTTC.

V gene TRBV3-1 combines with J gene TRBJ2-7; 9 bases line up with TRBD1. Germline V gene data show CDR1 as LGHDT and CDR2 as YNNKEL (reference sequence). V trimming: 3 bases; J trimming: 6 bases; junction bases outside the gene matches: 6. There are 14 residues in the CDR3. The DNA of the CDR3 is TGTGCCAGCAGCCACCTGGGACAGGGCGGCGAGCAGTACTTC. Residues: CASSHLGQGGEQYF.

The genes are TRBV10-3 and TRBJ1-1; no clear D. CDR3 size: 14 residues. The germline CDR1 and CDR2 sequences are ENHRY and SYGVKD. The V end was cut by 6 bases, the J end by 2 bases, with 13 bases between. The CDR3 sequence is CAISLKYSNTEAFF. The DNA for the CDR3 is TGTGCCATCAGCCTGAAATACAGTAACACTGAAGCTTTCTTT.

V usage is TRBV28 and J usage is TRBJ2-6; D is uncertain. Germline CDR1 reads MDHEN; CDR2 reads SYDVKM. The germline V and J ends were trimmed by 6 bases and 4 bases, with 7 bases remaining between them. The CDR3 is made up of 13 amino acids. The CDR3 sequence: CASRLGGANVLTF. The CDR3 bases are TGTGCCAGCAGGTTAGGGGGGGCCAACGTCCTGACTTTC.

The chain employs TRBV9 and TRBJ2-1; 10 bases agree with TRBD2. Germline V gives CDR1 SGDLS, CDR2 YYNGEE. V was pared by 1 base and J by 6 bases, with 7 bases of the junction left unmatched. This CDR3 spans 16 amino acids. CDR3 protein: CASSVTGTSESNEQFF. DNA of the CDR3: TGTGCCAGCAGCGTAACCGGGACTAGCGAAAGCAATGAGCAGTTCTTC.

This rearrangement joins TRBV6-5 to TRBJ1-1, with TRBD1 matching 9 bases. CDR3 length: 14 amino acids. The trim removed 6 bases at V and 6 bases at J, leaving 8 bases unmatched. Germline lookup yields CDR1 MNHEY and CDR2 SVGAGI. For the CDR3, the DNA is TGTGCCAGCAGCCGGGACAGGGTCGGGGCTGAAGCTTTCTTT. This translates into CASSRDRVGAEAFF.

This clonotype was counted only a few times. This chain links TRBV15 with TRBJ2-1, with D possibly matching TRBD1 (5 bases). The CDR3 has 14 residues. The V and J ends lost 1 base and 7 bases respectively, with 11 bases between them. CDR1 and CDR2 (germline): LNHNV, YYDKDF (reference sequence). DNA of the CDR3: TGTGCCACCAGCAGAGCGCAGGGCGAGAATGAGCAGTTCTTC. Amino acid sequence: CATSRAQGENEQFF.